Reported below is one T cell receptor (beta chain). Its antigen is still unknown. This specimen belongs to a study of T cells in Graves' hyperthyroidism and ophthalmopathy. Patients were excluded for uncontrolled infection, other autoimmune disease, pregnancy or lactation. RNA transcripts gave rise to amplified TCR beta CDR3 regions. The primer set for the first-round RT-PCR of the TCR CDR3 was HTBI. TCRdb processed the multiplex PCR reads anew with MiXCR; each CDR3 protein has one entry. The sample contains about 360,000 distinct CDR3 sequences, approximately 15% of which appear only once. Looked up from germline, CDR1 is MNHEY and CDR2 is SMNVEV (reference sequence). V lost 7 bases and J 5 bases, leaving 12 bases between the germline ends. This CDR3 region has 12 residues. Overall study results and limits: The authors' 13 V-J model separated ophthalmopathy from stable hyperthyroidism.

The chain uses TRBV27 and TRBJ2-7; a weak D match, TRBD2 (5 bases). Sequencing was performed on blood. The receptor was isolated from a man aged 25 to 40 with Graves' hyperthyroidism that later progressed to Graves' ophthalmopathy. The CDR3 DNA is TGTGCCAGCAACGGGGATATGGACGAGCAGTACTTC. Translating gives CASNGDMDEQYF.